The 16 T cell receptor beta chains in this list originate from one sample, sequenced in a study of human T cells and chemical hapten exposure. Noted time point: pre-sensitization, week 0. Treatment indicated: therapeutic diphenylcyclopropenone sensitization with weekly scalp DPC. Each CDR3 protein gets one entry after TCRdb re-called the RACE reads with MiXCR. The table includes about 380,000 distinct CDR3 sequences, roughly 5% detected once. The starting material was whole blood, obtained in connection with sensitization to the hapten diphenylcyclopropenone (DPC). The receptors here all came from a woman aged 50 to 65 with alopecia areata. Some clones in this sample may be carry-over from other donors' samples.

The sample holds many counts of this clonotype. The rearrangement uses TRBV7-9 and TRBJ1-1; possibly TRBD1 for D (5 bases). The CDR3 contains 13 residues. Germline lookup yields CDR1 SEHNR and CDR2 FQNEAQ (reference sequence). V lost 5 bases and J 0 bases, leaving 7 bases between the germline ends. The CDR3 bases are TGTGCCAGCAGCATGACAGTGAACACTGAAGCTTTCTTT. Translating gives CASSMTVNTEAFF.

This clonotype was recorded at least ten times. This chain joins TRBV3-1 and TRBJ2-2; possible D gene TRBD1, 6 bases. Germline V gene data show CDR1 as LGHDT and CDR2 as YNNKEL (reference sequence). The CDR3 runs to 15 residues. Trimming left V 0 bases short and J 8 bases short, with 13 bases between. CDR3 residues: CASSQDLPGAGELFF. In nucleotides, the CDR3 is TGTGCCAGCAGCCAAGATCTTCCAGGGGCAGGGGAGCTGTTTTTT.

This clonotype was seen repeatedly, ten times or more. V usage is TRBV7-9 and J usage is TRBJ2-3; possibly TRBD2 for D (5 bases). V lost 1 base, J lost 1 base, and 9 bases lay in between. Germline lookup yields CDR1 SEHNR and CDR2 FQNEAQ (reference sequence). The CDR3 has 15 residues. The CDR3 reads CASSLDSEGTDTQYF. Written as DNA, the CDR3 is TGTGCCAGCAGCTTAGATAGCGAGGGCACAGATACGCAGTATTTT.

The V and J genes are TRBV5-1 and TRBJ2-5, with TRBD1 matching 7 bases. With V trimmed by 3 bases and J by 4 bases, 6 bases remained unmatched. The CDR3 sequence is 14 residues long. Per the germline V gene, CDR1 is SGHRS and CDR2 is YFSETQ. DNA for the CDR3: TGCGCCAGCAGCTCAACAGGGGCAGGAGAGACCCAGTACTTC. Translating gives CASSSTGAGETQYF.

This clonotype was observed at least ten times. The chain combines TRBV7-6 with TRBJ2-7; tentatively, D is TRBD2 (6 bases). The V gene lost 6 bases and the J gene lost 6 bases, with 15 bases spanning the gap. This CDR3 comprises 13 residues. The germline V gene has CDR1 SGHVS and CDR2 FNYEAQ. The CDR3 bases are TGTGCCAGCAGTTCTCCCGGAGGGACCGAGCAGTACTTC. Its translation is CASSSPGGTEQYF.

The rearrangement uses TRBV6-2 or TRBV6-3 and TRBJ2-2; no clear D. V gave up 7 bases and J gave up 0 bases, with 15 bases separating them. Looked up from germline, CDR1 is MNHEY and CDR2 is SVGEGT. The CDR3 length is 16 residues. The CDR3 DNA sequence: TGTGCCAGCACGGTTAAGATTTTCGCGAACACCGGGGAGCTGTTTTTT. This sequence encodes CASTVKIFANTGELFF.

Comments on this clonotype: At one boundary the junction diverges from the germline segment, which might be a read error. The chain recombines TRBV12-3 or TRBV12-4 with TRBJ2-5; D unclear. This CDR3 comprises 13 residues. The CDR3 here is CASSQGQKESQYF. CDR3 sequence (DNA): TGTGCCAGCAGTCAAGGCCAGAAAGAGAGCCAGTACTTC.

This clonotype appeared a few times. V gene TRBV4-1 combines with J gene TRBJ1-5; D might be TRBD1 (6 bases). The germline V and J ends were trimmed by 2 bases and 6 bases, with 14 bases remaining between them. Germline values: CDR1 MGHRA, CDR2 YSYEKL. This CDR3 contains 15 residues. Here the CDR3 reads CASSQTGGRGQPQHF. DNA for the CDR3: TGCGCCAGCAGCCAAACAGGTGGCAGGGGTCAGCCCCAGCATTTT.

This clonotype turned up a few times. This chain joins TRBV6-5 and TRBJ2-7, with 11 bases lining up with TRBD1. This CDR3 has 15 amino acids. The junction had 0 bases not matched to a gene; V was cut back by 2 bases and J by 0 bases. The germline V gene encodes CDR1 MNHEY and CDR2 SVGAGI. The CDR3 is CASSYGTGGSYEQYF. The CDR3 bases are TGTGCCAGCAGTTACGGGACAGGGGGCTCCTACGAGCAGTACTTC.

The table lists this clonotype with many counts. This chain connects TRBV20-1 to TRBJ1-2; D might be TRBD1 (5 bases). Germline CDR1 reads DFQATT; CDR2 reads SNEGSKA (reference sequence). V gave up 5 bases and J gave up 0 bases, with 13 bases separating them. The CDR3 sequence is 14 residues long. CDR3 loop: CSAPVRGPNYGYTF. The DNA of the CDR3 is TGCAGTGCTCCCGTAAGGGGACCTAACTATGGCTACACCTTC.

This clonotype was seen only a few times. In DNA form, the CDR3 reads TGTGCCAGCAGCCCCAACGTTTGGACAGGGACCTCCCAGGCCCAGAATTCAGGGCAGTACTTC. It is translated as CASSPNVWTGTSQAQNSGQYF. The V and J genes are TRBV11-2 and TRBJ2-7; 8 positions match TRBD1. J lost 9 bases, V lost 5 bases, and 33 bases had no gene match. CDR1 is SGHAT and CDR2 is FQNNGV in the germline V gene. The CDR3 is 21 residues long.

Ten or more counts support this clonotype. V is TRBV29-1 and J is TRBJ2-7, with no clear D. The CDR3 has 13 residues. Trimming removed 6 bases from V and 7 bases from J, with 19 bases in between. In germline, CDR1 is SQVTM, CDR2 ANQGSEA. The CDR3 DNA follows: TGCAGCGTCGCCCCCGGGCTAGGTAGGGAGCAGTACTTC. This translates into CSVAPGLGREQYF.

This clonotype was observed many times. The rearrangement joins TRBV7-9 to TRBJ2-7; 11 bases line up with TRBD2. Unmatched junction bases numbered 8, after V lost 5 bases and J lost 5 bases. Germline-derived CDR1 and CDR2 are SEHNR and FQNEAQ (reference sequence). The CDR3 has 15 amino acids. This CDR3 is CASSRLAGGPHEQYF. The CDR3 region has the DNA TGTGCCAGCAGCCGTTTAGCGGGAGGGCCCCACGAGCAGTACTTC.

This clonotype was picked up many times. One end of the junction does not line up with germline, which may come from a read error. This chain uses TRBV4-1 with TRBJ2-3, with D hard to call. The CDR3 is 11 residues long. In germline, CDR1 is MGHRA, CDR2 YSYEKL. This chain's CDR3 is CASSQGDTQYF. The CDR3 DNA reads as TGTGCCAGCAGTCAAGGGGATACGCAGTATTTT.

This clonotype occurred many times. The chain uses TRBV7-6 and TRBJ2-2, with D possibly matching TRBD2 (6 bases). CDR3 length: 15 residues. Germline CDR1 reads SGHVS; CDR2 reads FNYEAQ. Trimming took 0 bases from V and 6 from J, leaving 11 bases between them. As DNA, the CDR3 is TGTGCCAGCAGCTTAGCGGAGGGGCGAGCCGGGGAGCTGTTTTTT. Translation: CASSLAEGRAGELFF.

There are a few counts of this clonotype. CDR3: CASSTSSGGRAYEQYF. The CDR3 bases are TGCGCCAGCAGCACATCCAGTGGCGGGAGGGCCTACGAGCAGTACTTC. The chain recombines TRBV5-1 with TRBJ2-7; 9 bases fit TRBD2. Germline values: CDR1 SGHRS, CDR2 YFSETQ. Trimming took 4 bases from V and 2 from J; bases not matched to a gene: 10. CDR3 length: 16 residues. The full variable domain, in which reference TRBV5-1 and TRBJ2-7 provide the parts outside the CDR3, is KAGVTQTPRYLIKTRGQQVTLSCSPISGHRSVSWYQQTPGQGLQFLFEYFSETQRNKGNFPGRFSGRQFSNSRSEMNVSTLELGDSALYLCASSTSSGGRAYEQYFGPGTRLTVT.